The clone carrying this T cell receptor (beta chain) was recorded many times. The record originates from a study of T cells in Graves' hyperthyroidism and ophthalmopathy. With 2 bases removed from V and 0 bases from J, the gap between germline ends came to 24 bases. This CDR3 is built from 20 residues. What was amplified from RNA transcripts were TCR beta CDR3 regions. With the HTBI primer set, the TCR CDR3 went through a first round of RT-PCR. TCRdb reprocessed the multiplex PCR reads with MiXCR, giving one entry per CDR3 protein. The data show around 340,000 distinct CDR3 sequences, approximately 15% seen once. Patients counted as stable if ophthalmopathy did not develop within 18 months. Used for diagnoses were clinical symptoms, serum thyroxine and TRAb, thyroid ultrasound and orbital computed tomography. Fresh 10 ml peripheral blood yielded PBMCs.

The source is a man younger than 45 with Graves' hyperthyroidism. Input material: blood. This chain connects TRBV12-3 or TRBV12-4 to TRBJ2-3, with D possibly being TRBD1 (6 bases). The CDR3: CASSLTRTQGRPSSTDTQYF. Written as DNA, the CDR3 is TGTGCCAGCAGTTTAACGAGGACCCAGGGGCGGCCCTCTAGCACAGATACGCAGTATTTT.